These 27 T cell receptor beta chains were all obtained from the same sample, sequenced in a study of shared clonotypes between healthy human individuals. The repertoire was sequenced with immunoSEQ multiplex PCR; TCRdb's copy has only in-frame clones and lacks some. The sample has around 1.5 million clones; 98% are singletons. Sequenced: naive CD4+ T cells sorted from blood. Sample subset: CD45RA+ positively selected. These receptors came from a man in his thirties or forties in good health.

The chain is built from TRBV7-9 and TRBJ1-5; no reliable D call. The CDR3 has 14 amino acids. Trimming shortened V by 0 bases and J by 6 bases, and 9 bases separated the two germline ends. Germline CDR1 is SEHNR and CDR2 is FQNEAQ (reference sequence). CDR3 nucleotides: TGTGCCAGCAGCTTAGCAGGGATGAGTCAGCCCCAGCATTTT. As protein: CASSLAGMSQPQHF.

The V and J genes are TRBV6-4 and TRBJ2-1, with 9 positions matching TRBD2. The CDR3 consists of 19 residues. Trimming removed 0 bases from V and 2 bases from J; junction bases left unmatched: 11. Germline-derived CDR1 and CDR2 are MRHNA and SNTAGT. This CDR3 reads CASSDSMKPGLAPYNEQFF. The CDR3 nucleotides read TGTGCCAGCAGTGACTCGATGAAACCGGGACTAGCTCCCTACAATGAGCAGTTCTTC.

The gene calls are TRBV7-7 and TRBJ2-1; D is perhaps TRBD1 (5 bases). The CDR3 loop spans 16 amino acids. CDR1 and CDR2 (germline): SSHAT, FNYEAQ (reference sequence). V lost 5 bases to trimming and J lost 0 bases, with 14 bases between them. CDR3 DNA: TGTGCCAGCAGCCTAACCAGGGCGAGCTCCTACAATGAGCAGTTCTTC. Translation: CASSLTRASSYNEQFF.

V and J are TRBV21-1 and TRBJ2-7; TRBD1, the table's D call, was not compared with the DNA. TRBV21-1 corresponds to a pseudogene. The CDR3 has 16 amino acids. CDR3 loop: CASSPVGRPHSYEQYF. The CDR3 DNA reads TGTGCCAGCAGCCCCGTGGGCAGGCCCCACTCCTACGAGCAGTACTTC.

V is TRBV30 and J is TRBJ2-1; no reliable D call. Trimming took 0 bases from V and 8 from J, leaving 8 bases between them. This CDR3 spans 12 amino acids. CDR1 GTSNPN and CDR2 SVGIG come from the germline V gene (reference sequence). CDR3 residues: CAWSVRLDEQFF. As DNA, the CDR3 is TGTGCCTGGAGTGTACGCCTCGATGAGCAGTTCTTC. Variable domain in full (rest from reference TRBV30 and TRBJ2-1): SQTIHQWPATLVQPVGSPLSLECTVEGTSNPNLYWYRQAAGRGLQLLFYSVGIGQISSEVPQNLSASRPQDRQFILSSKKLLLSDSGFYLCAWSVRLDEQFFGPGTRLTVL.

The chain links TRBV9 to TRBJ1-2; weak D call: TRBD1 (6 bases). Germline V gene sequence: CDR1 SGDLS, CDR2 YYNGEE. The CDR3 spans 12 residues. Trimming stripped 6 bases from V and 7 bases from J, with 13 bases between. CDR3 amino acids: CASNTGLSGYTF. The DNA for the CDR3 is TGTGCCAGCAATACAGGGCTAAGTGGCTACACCTTC.

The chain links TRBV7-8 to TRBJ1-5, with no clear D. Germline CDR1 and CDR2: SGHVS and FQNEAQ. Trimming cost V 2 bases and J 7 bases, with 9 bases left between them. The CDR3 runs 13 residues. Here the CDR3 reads CASSLILRQPQHF. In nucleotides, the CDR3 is TGTGCCAGCAGCTTAATCTTAAGGCAGCCCCAGCATTTT.

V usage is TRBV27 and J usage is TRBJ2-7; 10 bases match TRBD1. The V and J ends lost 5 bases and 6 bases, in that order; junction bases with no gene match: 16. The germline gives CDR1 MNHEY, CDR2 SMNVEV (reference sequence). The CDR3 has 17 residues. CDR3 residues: CASSPIRTGTGEAEQYF. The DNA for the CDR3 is TGTGCCAGCAGTCCAATCCGAACCGGGACAGGGGAGGCCGAGCAGTACTTC.

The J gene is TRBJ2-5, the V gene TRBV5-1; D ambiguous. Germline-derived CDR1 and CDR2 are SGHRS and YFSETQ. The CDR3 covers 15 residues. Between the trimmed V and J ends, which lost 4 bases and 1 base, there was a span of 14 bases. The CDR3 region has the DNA TGCGCCAGCAGCAATTCCGGACGTAGCCAAGAGACCCAGTACTTC. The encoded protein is CASSNSGRSQETQYF.

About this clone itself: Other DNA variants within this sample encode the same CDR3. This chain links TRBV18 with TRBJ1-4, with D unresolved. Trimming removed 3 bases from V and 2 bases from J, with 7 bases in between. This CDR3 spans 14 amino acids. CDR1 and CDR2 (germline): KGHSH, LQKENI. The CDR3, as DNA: TGTGCCAGCTCACCGGGTAGGACTAATGAAAAACTGTTTTTT. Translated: CASSPGRTNEKLFF.

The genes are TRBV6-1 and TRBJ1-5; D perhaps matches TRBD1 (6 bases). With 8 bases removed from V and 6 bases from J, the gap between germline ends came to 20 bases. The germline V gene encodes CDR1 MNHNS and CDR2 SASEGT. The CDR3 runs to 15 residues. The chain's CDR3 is CASVSGTSFSQPQHF. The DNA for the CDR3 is TGTGCCAGCGTCTCCGGGACAAGTTTTAGTCAGCCCCAGCATTTT.

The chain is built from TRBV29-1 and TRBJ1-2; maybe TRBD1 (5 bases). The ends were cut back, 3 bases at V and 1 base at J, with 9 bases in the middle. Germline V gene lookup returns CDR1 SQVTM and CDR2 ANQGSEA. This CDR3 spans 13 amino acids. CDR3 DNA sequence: TGCAGCGTTGATCGGGGGGATAACTATGGCTACACCTTC. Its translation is CSVDRGDNYGYTF. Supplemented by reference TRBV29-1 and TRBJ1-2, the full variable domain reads SAVISQKPSRDICQRGTSLTIQCQVDSQVTMMFWYRQQPGQSLTLIATANQGSEATYESGFVIDKFPISRPNLTFSTLTVSNMSPEDSSIYLCSVDRGDNYGYTFGSGTRLTVV.

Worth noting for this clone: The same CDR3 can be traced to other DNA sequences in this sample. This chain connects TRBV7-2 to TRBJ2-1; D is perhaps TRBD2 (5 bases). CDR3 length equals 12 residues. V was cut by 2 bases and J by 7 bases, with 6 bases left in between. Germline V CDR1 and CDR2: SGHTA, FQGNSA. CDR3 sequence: CASSLQRNEQFF. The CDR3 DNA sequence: TGTGCCAGCAGCTTACAGCGGAATGAGCAGTTCTTC.

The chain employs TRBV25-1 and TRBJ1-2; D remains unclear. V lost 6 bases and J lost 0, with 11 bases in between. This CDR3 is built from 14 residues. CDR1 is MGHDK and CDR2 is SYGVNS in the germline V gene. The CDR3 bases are TGTGCCAGCAGCCCACTAGACCCTAACTATGGCTACACCTTC. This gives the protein CASSPLDPNYGYTF.

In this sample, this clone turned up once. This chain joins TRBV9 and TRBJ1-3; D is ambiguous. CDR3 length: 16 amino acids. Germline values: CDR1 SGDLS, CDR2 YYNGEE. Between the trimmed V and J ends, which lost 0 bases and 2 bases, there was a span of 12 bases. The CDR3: CASSVAPPGTGNTIYF. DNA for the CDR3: TGTGCCAGCAGCGTAGCTCCCCCGGGCACTGGAAACACCATATATTTT.

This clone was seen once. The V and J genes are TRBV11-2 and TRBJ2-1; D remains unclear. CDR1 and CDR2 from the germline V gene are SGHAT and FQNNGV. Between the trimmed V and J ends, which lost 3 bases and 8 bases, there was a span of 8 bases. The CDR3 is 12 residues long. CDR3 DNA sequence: TGTGCCAGCAGCTTTTCCCGGTATGAGCAGTTCTTC. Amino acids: CASSFSRYEQFF.

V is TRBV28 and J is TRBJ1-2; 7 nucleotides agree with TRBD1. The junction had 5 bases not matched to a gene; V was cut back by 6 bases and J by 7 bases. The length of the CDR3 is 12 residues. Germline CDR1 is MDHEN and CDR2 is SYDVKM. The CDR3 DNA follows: TGTGCCAGCAGGTCCGGACAGGCTGGCTACACCTTC. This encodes CASRSGQAGYTF.

The CDR3 sequence is CASSPAFAGGPVSETQYF. The CDR3 DNA reads TGTGCCAGCAGCCCCGCTTTTGCGGGAGGGCCTGTGTCAGAGACCCAGTACTTC. The chain has TRBV7-8 and TRBJ2-5, with TRBD2 identical over 9 bases. Trimming at V came to 5 bases and at J to 4 bases, leaving 17 bases not matched to a gene. This CDR3 has 18 amino acids. Germline V gene lookup returns CDR1 SGHVS and CDR2 FQNEAQ.

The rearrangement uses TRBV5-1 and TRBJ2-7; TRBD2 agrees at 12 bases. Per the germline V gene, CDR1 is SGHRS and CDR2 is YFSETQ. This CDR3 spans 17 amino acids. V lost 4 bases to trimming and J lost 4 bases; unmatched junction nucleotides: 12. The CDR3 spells CASSPGLAGPKAYEQYF. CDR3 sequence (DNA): TGCGCCAGCAGCCCTGGACTAGCGGGGCCCAAGGCTTACGAGCAGTACTTC.

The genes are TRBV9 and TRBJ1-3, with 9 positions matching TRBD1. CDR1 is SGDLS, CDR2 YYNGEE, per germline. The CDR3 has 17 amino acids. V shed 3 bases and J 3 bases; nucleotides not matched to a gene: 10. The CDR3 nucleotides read TGTGCCAGCAGCGACCCCTTGGGACAGGGTGTTGGAAACACCATATATTTT. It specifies CASSDPLGQGVGNTIYF.

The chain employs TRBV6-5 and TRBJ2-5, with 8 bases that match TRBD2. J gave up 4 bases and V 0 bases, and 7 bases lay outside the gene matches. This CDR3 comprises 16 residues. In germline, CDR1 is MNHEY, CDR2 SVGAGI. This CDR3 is CASSYSGLAEGETQYF. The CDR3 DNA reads TGTGCCAGCAGTTACTCCGGACTAGCCGAGGGAGAGACCCAGTACTTC.

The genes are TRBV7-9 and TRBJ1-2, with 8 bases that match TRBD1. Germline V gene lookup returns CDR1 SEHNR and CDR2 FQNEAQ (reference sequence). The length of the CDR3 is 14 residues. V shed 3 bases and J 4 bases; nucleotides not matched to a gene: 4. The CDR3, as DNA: TGTGCCAGCAGCTTGACAGGGGCAAGCTATGGCTACACCTTC. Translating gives CASSLTGASYGYTF.

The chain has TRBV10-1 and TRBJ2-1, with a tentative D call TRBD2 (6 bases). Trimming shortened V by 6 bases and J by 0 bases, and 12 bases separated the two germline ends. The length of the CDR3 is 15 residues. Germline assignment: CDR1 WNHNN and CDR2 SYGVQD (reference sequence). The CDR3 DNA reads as TGCGCCAGCAGCGAAGGGACTTCCTCCTACAATGAGCAGTTCTTC. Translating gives CASSEGTSSYNEQFF.

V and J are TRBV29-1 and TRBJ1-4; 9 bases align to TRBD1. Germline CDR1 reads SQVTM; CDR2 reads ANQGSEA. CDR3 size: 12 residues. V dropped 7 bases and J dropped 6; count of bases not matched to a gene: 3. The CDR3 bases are TGCAGCGGGGGACAGGGAGATGAAAAACTGTTTTTT. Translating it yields CSGGQGDEKLFF.

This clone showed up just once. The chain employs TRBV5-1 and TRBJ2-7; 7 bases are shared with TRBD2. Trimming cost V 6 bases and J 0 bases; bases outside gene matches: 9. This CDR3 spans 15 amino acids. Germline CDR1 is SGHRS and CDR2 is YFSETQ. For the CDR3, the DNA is TGCGCCAGCACCCGTGGAGGCGGGAGCTCCTACGAGCAGTACTTC. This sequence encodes CASTRGGGSSYEQYF.

CDR3 coding DNA: TGTGCCAGCAGCTTAGAGGTTTGGGCCTACGAGCAGTACTTC. Its translation is CASSLEVWAYEQYF. This chain joins TRBV7-2 and TRBJ2-7; D remains unclear. CDR3 length: 14 amino acids. V dropped 1 base and J dropped 2 bases, with 9 bases sitting between them. The germline V gene encodes CDR1 SGHTA and CDR2 FQGNSA. Variable domain in full (rest from reference TRBV7-2 and TRBJ2-7): GAGVSQSPSNKVTEKGKDVELRCDPISGHTALYWYRQSLGQGLEFLIYFQGNSAPDKSGLPSDRFSAERTGGSVSTLTIQRTQQEDSAVYLCASSLEVWAYEQYFGPGTRLTVT.

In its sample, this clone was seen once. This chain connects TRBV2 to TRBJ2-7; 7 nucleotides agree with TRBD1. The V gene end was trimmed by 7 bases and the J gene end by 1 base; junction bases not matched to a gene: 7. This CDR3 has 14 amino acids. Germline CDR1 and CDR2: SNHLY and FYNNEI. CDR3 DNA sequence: TGTGCCAGCAATAGACAGGGCCTATCCTACGAGCAGTACTTC. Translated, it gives CASNRQGLSYEQYF.